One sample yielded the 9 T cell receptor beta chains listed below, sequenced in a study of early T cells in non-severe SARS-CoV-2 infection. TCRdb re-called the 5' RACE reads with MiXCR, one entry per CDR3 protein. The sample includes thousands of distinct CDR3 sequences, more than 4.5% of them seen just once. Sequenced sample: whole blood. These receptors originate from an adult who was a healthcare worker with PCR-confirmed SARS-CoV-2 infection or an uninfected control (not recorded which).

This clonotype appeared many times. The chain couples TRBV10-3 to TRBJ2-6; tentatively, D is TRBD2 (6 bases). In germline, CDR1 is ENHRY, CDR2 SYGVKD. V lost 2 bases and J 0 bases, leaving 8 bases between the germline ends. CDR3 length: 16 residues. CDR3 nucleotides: TGTGCCATCAGTGAGCGGGGGACCTCTGGGGCCAACGTCCTGACTTTC. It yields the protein CAISERGTSGANVLTF.

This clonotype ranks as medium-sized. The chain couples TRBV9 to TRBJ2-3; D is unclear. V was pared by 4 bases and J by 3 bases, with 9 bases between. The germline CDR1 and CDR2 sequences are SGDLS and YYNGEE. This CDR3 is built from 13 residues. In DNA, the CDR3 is TGTGCCAGCAGCTTCAGAGTTACAGATACGCAGTATTTT. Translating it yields CASSFRVTDTQYF.

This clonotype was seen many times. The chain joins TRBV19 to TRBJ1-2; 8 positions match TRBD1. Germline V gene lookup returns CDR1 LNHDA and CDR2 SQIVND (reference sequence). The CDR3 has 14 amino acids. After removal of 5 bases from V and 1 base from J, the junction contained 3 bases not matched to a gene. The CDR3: CASSATGGNYGYTF. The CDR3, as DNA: TGTGCCAGTAGTGCAACAGGGGGTAACTATGGCTACACCTTC.

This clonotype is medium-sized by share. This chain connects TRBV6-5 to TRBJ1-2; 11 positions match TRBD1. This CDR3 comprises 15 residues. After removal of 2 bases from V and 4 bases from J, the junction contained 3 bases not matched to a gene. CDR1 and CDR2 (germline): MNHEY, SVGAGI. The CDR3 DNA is TGTGCCAGCAGTTACGACGGGACAGGGGGCTATGGCTACACCTTC. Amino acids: CASSYDGTGGYGYTF.

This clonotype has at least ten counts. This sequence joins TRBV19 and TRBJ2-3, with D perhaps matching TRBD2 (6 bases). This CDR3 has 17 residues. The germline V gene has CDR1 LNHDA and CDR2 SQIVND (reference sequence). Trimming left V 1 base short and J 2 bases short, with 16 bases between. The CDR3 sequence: CASSIGPTSRYTDTQYF. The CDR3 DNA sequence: TGTGCCAGTAGTATAGGCCCCACTAGCCGTTACACAGATACGCAGTATTTT.

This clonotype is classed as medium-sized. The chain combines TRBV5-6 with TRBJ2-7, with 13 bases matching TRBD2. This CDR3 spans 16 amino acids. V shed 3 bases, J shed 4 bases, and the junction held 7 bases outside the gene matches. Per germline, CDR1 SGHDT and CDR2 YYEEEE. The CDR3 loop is CASSSTGTSGKYEQYV. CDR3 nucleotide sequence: TGTGCCAGCAGCTCGACCGGGACTAGCGGGAAATACGAGCAGTACGTC.

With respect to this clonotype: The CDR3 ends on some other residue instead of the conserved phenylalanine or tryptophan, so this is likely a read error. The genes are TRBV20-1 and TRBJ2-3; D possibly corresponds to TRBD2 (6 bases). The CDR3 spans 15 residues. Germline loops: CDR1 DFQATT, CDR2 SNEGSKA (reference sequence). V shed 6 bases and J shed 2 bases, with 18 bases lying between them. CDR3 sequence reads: CSARLATANTDTQYL. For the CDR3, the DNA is TGCAGTGCCCGGCTAGCGACCGCTAACACAGATACGCAGTATCTT.

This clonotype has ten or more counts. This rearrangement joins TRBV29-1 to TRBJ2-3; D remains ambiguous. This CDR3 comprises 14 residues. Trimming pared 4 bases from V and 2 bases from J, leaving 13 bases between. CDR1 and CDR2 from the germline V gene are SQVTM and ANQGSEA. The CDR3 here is CSVVPRFFTDTQYF. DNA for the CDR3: TGCAGCGTTGTACCCAGGTTTTTCACAGATACGCAGTATTTT.

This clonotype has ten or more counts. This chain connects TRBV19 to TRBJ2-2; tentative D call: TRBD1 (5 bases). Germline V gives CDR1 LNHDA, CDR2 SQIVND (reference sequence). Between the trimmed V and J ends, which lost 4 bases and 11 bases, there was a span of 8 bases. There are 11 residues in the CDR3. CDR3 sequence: CASSTRTELFF. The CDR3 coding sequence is TGTGCCAGTAGTACCCGGACAGAGCTGTTTTTT.